The 32 T cell receptor beta chains reported below all come from one sample, sequenced in a study of T cell responses to AZD1222 COVID-19 vaccine. Sequencing used immunoSEQ multiplex PCR; TCRdb keeps in-frame clones, though not all of them. The sample contains around 120,000 clones, roughly 91% of which appear only once. The source material was peripheral blood, sampled 28 days after the second AZD1222 dose. The receptors derive from an adult who received the AZD1222 COVID-19 vaccine.

This clone came up many times. The rearrangement uses TRBV7-9 and TRBJ1-2, with 10 positions matching TRBD1. Germline loops: CDR1 SEHNR, CDR2 FQNEAQ (reference sequence). The CDR3 has 17 amino acids. V was clipped by 5 bases and J by 4 bases; unmatched bases: 13. The CDR3: CASSPSRDRGSLYGYTF. For the CDR3, the DNA is TGTGCCAGCAGCCCCTCCCGGGACAGGGGAAGCCTCTATGGCTACACCTTC.

This clone has a single count. The rearrangement links TRBV6-2 or TRBV6-3 to TRBJ1-5; 7 bases agree with TRBD1. V shed 6 bases and J 10 bases; nucleotides not matched to a gene: 9. Germline CDR1 reads MNHEY; CDR2 reads SVGEGT. This CDR3 is built from 13 residues. DNA for the CDR3: TGTGCCAGCAGCCGGGACAGTGTAATCCCCCAGCATTTT. Protein: CASSRDSVIPQHF.

The chain carries TRBV6-2 or TRBV6-3 and TRBJ2-2; D is unresolved. This CDR3 is built from 14 residues. Germline V CDR1 and CDR2: MNHEY, SVGEGT. Trimming took off 1 base at V and 6 bases at J, with 9 bases between the two ends. In DNA, the CDR3 is TGTGCCAGCAGTTACTTCTATGATTCCGGGGAGCTGTTTTTT. This encodes CASSYFYDSGELFF.

The chain employs TRBV20-1 and TRBJ2-1, with TRBD2 identical over 11 bases. The length of the CDR3 is 15 residues. Trimming took 3 bases from V and 1 from J; bases not matched to a gene: 2. Germline V gene sequence: CDR1 DFQATT, CDR2 SNEGSKA (reference sequence). The CDR3 coding sequence is TGCAGTGCTAGTCTAGCGGGGGGTTCCTACAATGAGCAGTTCTTC. It translates to CSASLAGGSYNEQFF.

CDR3 sequence reads: CAISVDWATAEAFF. The CDR3 DNA reads TGTGCCATCAGTGTTGACTGGGCGACGGCTGAAGCTTTCTTT. V and J are TRBV10-3 and TRBJ1-1; D gene uncertain. Trimming shortened V by 4 bases and J by 6 bases, and 15 bases separated the two germline ends. CDR1 and CDR2 from the germline V gene are ENHRY and SYGVKD. The CDR3 is made up of 14 amino acids.

This chain joins TRBV5-1 and TRBJ2-3; D is perhaps TRBD2 (5 bases). Germline assignment: CDR1 SGHRS and CDR2 YFSETQ. V was clipped by 2 bases and J by 3 bases, with 13 bases between them. This CDR3 is 15 amino acids long. The CDR3 DNA follows: TGCGCCAGCAGCTTATTGGGAGTATGGACAGATACGCAGTATTTT. It encodes CASSLLGVWTDTQYF.

The V call is TRBV6-5, the J call TRBJ2-2, with unresolved D. From germline, CDR1 is MNHEY and CDR2 SVGAGI. The CDR3 has 13 amino acids. The V end was cut by 0 bases, the J end by 5 bases, with 4 bases between. The CDR3 bases are TGTGCCAGCAGTTACTCCGGAACCGGGGAGCTGTTTTTT. This sequence encodes CASSYSGTGELFF.

The J gene is TRBJ2-7, the V gene TRBV18; 7 nucleotides align to TRBD2. The CDR3 sequence is 14 residues long. Germline loops: CDR1 KGHSH, CDR2 LQKENI. The V and J ends lost 6 bases and 1 base, in that order; junction bases with no gene match: 6. The chain's CDR3 is CASSGGRASYEQYF. CDR3 bases: TGTGCCAGCTCCGGCGGGAGAGCATCCTACGAGCAGTACTTC.

The chain links TRBV30 to TRBJ2-3; D unresolved. V dropped 4 bases and J dropped 7 bases, with 9 bases sitting between them. The CDR3 sequence is 11 residues long. The germline gives CDR1 GTSNPN, CDR2 SVGIG (reference sequence). CDR3 coding DNA: TGTGCCTGGACAGGTCAAAATACGCAGTATTTT. Protein: CAWTGQNTQYF. The entire variable domain, with the rest obtained from reference TRBV30 and TRBJ2-3, is as follows: SQTIHQWPATLVQPVGSPLSLECTVEGTSNPNLYWYRQAAGRGLQLLFYSVGIGQISSEVPQNLSASRPQDRQFILSSKKLLLSDSGFYLCAWTGQNTQYFGPGTRLTVL.

The V and J genes are TRBV4-1 and TRBJ2-2, with TRBD2 identical over 9 bases. Trimming removed 3 bases from V and 2 bases from J; junction bases left unmatched: 4. Germline assignment: CDR1 MGHRA and CDR2 YSYEKL. This CDR3 is 16 amino acids long. The CDR3 DNA reads TGCGCCAGCAGCCACTTGGGACTAGCAAACACCGGGGAGCTGTTTTTT. Its protein is CASSHLGLANTGELFF.

The genes are TRBV7-6 and TRBJ2-5; D assignment may be TRBD1 or TRBD2 (5 bases each). The CDR3 spans 15 residues. Germline assignment: CDR1 SGHVS and CDR2 FNYEAQ. Between the trimmed V and J ends, which lost 1 base and 8 bases, there was a span of 17 bases. This CDR3 reads CASSLGGTPGGTQYF. The DNA for the CDR3 is TGTGCCAGCAGCTTAGGGGGGACCCCGGGTGGAACCCAGTACTTC.

The rearrangement joins TRBV7-9 to TRBJ1-2; 10 bases fit TRBD1. CDR3 size: 15 residues. V dropped 4 bases and J dropped 6; count of bases not matched to a gene: 8. CDR1 and CDR2 (germline): SEHNR, FQNEAQ (reference sequence). This CDR3 reads CASSYGQGGRNGYTF. The CDR3 DNA is TGTGCCAGCAGCTACGGACAGGGGGGAAGAAATGGCTACACCTTC. Looking up the rest from reference TRBV7-9 and TRBJ1-2 gives the full variable domain: DTGVSQNPRHKITKRGQNVTFRCDPISEHNRLYWYRQTLGQGPEFLTYFQNEAQLEKSRLLSDRFSAERPKGSFSTLEIQRTEQGDSAMYLCASSYGQGGRNGYTFGSGTRLTVV.

This chain connects TRBV25-1 to TRBJ1-6; 9 bases are shared with TRBD1. V shed 1 base and J 10 bases; nucleotides not matched to a gene: 5. CDR3 length: 15 residues. Germline CDR1 is MGHDK and CDR2 is SYGVNS. The CDR3 protein is CASSESVTGGSPLHF. The CDR3 region has the DNA TGTGCCAGCAGTGAATCCGTGACAGGGGGGTCACCCCTCCACTTT.

This clone has a handful of counts. Other DNA sequences from this sample encode an identical CDR3 as well. The chain recombines TRBV2 with TRBJ1-2; D call uncertain. The CDR3 totals 11 residues. CDR1 is SNHLY and CDR2 is FYNNEI in the germline V gene. Deletions cut 7 bases from V and 4 bases from J, with 7 bases between. The CDR3: CASKGTYGYTF. CDR3 bases: TGTGCCAGCAAGGGCACCTATGGCTACACCTTC.

V and J are TRBV18 and TRBJ2-5; the D gene is possibly TRBD2 (6 bases). This CDR3 region has 14 residues. Trimming took off 6 bases at V and 4 bases at J, with 15 bases between the two ends. Germline V gene data show CDR1 as KGHSH and CDR2 as LQKENI. CDR3 residues: CASSLGTPGETQYF. DNA of the CDR3: TGTGCCAGCTCCCTAGGGACTCCGGGAGAGACCCAGTACTTC. The full variable domain, in which reference TRBV18 and TRBJ2-5 provide the parts outside the CDR3, is NAGVMQNPRHLVRRRGQEARLRCSPMKGHSHVYWYRQLPEEGLKFMVYLQKENIIDESGMPKERFSAEFPKEGPSILRIQQVVRGDSAAYFCASSLGTPGETQYFGPGTRLLVL.

This chain uses TRBV18 with TRBJ1-2; TRBD1 matches 8 bases. J lost 6 bases, V lost 6 bases, and 6 bases had no gene match. This CDR3 region has 13 residues. Germline CDR1 and CDR2: KGHSH and LQKENI. The CDR3, as DNA: TGTGCCAGCTCGGACAGGGCAAAGCATGGCTACACCTTC. Its protein product is CASSDRAKHGYTF. Filled out from reference TRBV18 and TRBJ1-2, the complete variable domain reads NAGVMQNPRHLVRRRGQEARLRCSPMKGHSHVYWYRQLPEEGLKFMVYLQKENIIDESGMPKERFSAEFPKEGPSILRIQQVVRGDSAAYFCASSDRAKHGYTFGSGTRLTVV.

The chain carries TRBV10-3 and TRBJ2-2; 13 nucleotides line up with TRBD2. The V gene's germline CDR1 is ENHRY and CDR2 SYGVKD. The trim removed 4 bases at V and 5 bases at J, leaving 7 bases unmatched. This CDR3 spans 17 amino acids. The CDR3 nucleotides read TGTGCCATCAGTGGGGCGACTAGCGGGAGGTGGACCGGGGAGCTGTTTTTT. This sequence encodes CAISGATSGRWTGELFF.

J is TRBJ1-1 and V is TRBV18, with D perhaps matching TRBD1 (5 bases). The V end was cut by 3 bases, the J end by 7 bases, with 12 bases between. The germline gives CDR1 KGHSH, CDR2 LQKENI. The CDR3 is 13 residues long. The CDR3 is CASSPLEGSEAFF. The DNA of the CDR3 is TGTGCCAGCTCACCTCTAGAGGGGAGTGAAGCTTTCTTT.

The chain has TRBV14 and TRBJ1-2; D ambiguous. The CDR3 is 13 residues long. Germline V lookup: CDR1 SGHDN, CDR2 FVKESK. Trimming stripped 1 base from V and 3 bases from J, with 6 bases between. The CDR3 sequence: CASSQGRYYGYTF. DNA for the CDR3: TGTGCCAGCAGCCAAGGCCGGTACTATGGCTACACCTTC.

The chain carries TRBV11-2 and TRBJ2-5; the D gene is possibly TRBD1 (5 bases). The germline V gene has CDR1 SGHAT and CDR2 FQNNGV. V gave up 0 bases and J gave up 5 bases, with 10 bases separating them. The CDR3 has 14 residues. The CDR3 spells CASSLDLRAETQYF. CDR3 bases: TGTGCCAGCAGCTTAGATCTCAGGGCGGAGACCCAGTACTTC. The entire variable domain, with the rest obtained from reference TRBV11-2 and TRBJ2-5, is as follows: EAGVAQSPRYKIIEKRQSVAFWCNPISGHATLYWYQQILGQGPKLLIQFQNNGVVDDSQLPKDRFSAERLKGVDSTLKIQPAKLEDSAVYLCASSLDLRAETQYFGPGTRLLVL.

The chain is built from TRBV6-5 and TRBJ1-2, with TRBD1 as a possible D gene (5 bases). Looked up from germline, CDR1 is MNHEY and CDR2 is SVGAGI. The V end lost 7 bases, the J end lost 8 bases, and 17 bases lay between the germline ends. The CDR3 length is 13 residues. CDR3 region: CASTQGHSLGYTF. As DNA, the CDR3 is TGTGCCAGCACGCAGGGTCATTCCCTAGGCTACACCTTC.

The chain is built from TRBV11-3 and TRBJ2-1; TRBD1 agrees at 12 bases. CDR3 length: 16 residues. Trimming took 1 base from V and 6 from J; bases not matched to a gene: 4. Germline V CDR1 and CDR2: SGHNT, YENEEA. CDR3 DNA: TGTGCCAGCAGCTTAGCAGGGACAGGGGGCCCCAATGAGCAGTTCTTC. Its protein product is CASSLAGTGGPNEQFF.

J is TRBJ1-6 and V is TRBV6-4; TRBD1 might be the D (6 bases). The CDR3 totals 14 residues. Trimming stripped 2 bases from V and 7 bases from J, with 9 bases between. Looked up from germline, CDR1 is MRHNA and CDR2 is SNTAGT. CDR3 sequence reads: CASSDGQSNSPLHF. The CDR3 nucleotides are TGTGCCAGCAGTGACGGACAGTCCAATTCACCCCTCCACTTT.

The rearrangement joins TRBV7-2 to TRBJ2-3, with TRBD2 identical over 9 bases. The length of the CDR3 is 14 residues. V gave up 9 bases and J gave up 2 bases; unmatched junction bases: 6. Looked up from germline, CDR1 is SGHTA and CDR2 is FQGNSA. The DNA for the CDR3 is TGTGCCAGTACTGTAGCGGGGGTCACAGATACGCAGTATTTT. Encoded protein: CASTVAGVTDTQYF. The variable domain in full, with the rest retrieved from reference TRBV7-2 and TRBJ2-3, is GAGVSQSPSNKVTEKGKDVELRCDPISGHTALYWYRQSLGQGLEFLIYFQGNSAPDKSGLPSDRFSAERTGGSVSTLTIQRTQQEDSAVYLCASTVAGVTDTQYFGPGTRLTVL.

V usage is TRBV7-2 and J usage is TRBJ1-1, with a possible D match to TRBD1 (5 bases). Trimming took off 1 base at V and 4 bases at J, with 13 bases between the two ends. This CDR3 comprises 15 residues. Germline V lookup: CDR1 SGHTA, CDR2 FQGNSA. The CDR3 loop is CASSLVGDGGTEAFF. Here the CDR3 DNA reads TGTGCCAGCAGCTTAGTGGGGGACGGTGGCACTGAAGCTTTCTTT.

This chain uses TRBV5-1 with TRBJ2-2, with 7 nucleotides matching TRBD2. The CDR3 totals 17 residues. V trimming: 3 bases; J trimming: 6 bases; junction bases outside the gene matches: 14. Per the germline V gene, CDR1 is SGHRS and CDR2 is YFSETQ. The chain's CDR3 is CASSSQGRTSPAGELFF. CDR3 DNA sequence: TGCGCCAGCAGCTCGCAAGGTAGGACTAGTCCAGCCGGGGAGCTGTTTTTT.

The chain has TRBV12-3 or TRBV12-4 and TRBJ1-5; no reliable D call. V lost 0 bases and J 11 bases, leaving 11 bases between the germline ends. CDR3 size: 13 residues. The CDR3 is CASSLAPQASQHF. The CDR3 DNA reads as TGTGCCAGCAGTTTAGCGCCCCAGGCATCCCAGCATTTT.

The chain combines TRBV18 with TRBJ2-6, with D perhaps TRBD1 (6 bases). The CDR3 length is 16 residues. V gave up 0 bases and J gave up 2 bases, with 8 bases separating them. CDR1 and CDR2 (germline): KGHSH, LQKENI. CDR3 coding DNA: TGTGCCAGCTCACCACCGGGACAAACTGGGGCCAACGTCCTGACTTTC. Protein sequence: CASSPPGQTGANVLTF.

The table lists this clone with a count of one. CDR3 DNA sequence: TGTGCCAGCAGTCGGACAGGGAGCCAGCCCCAGCATTTT. It yields the protein CASSRTGSQPQHF. The V and J genes are TRBV6-5 and TRBJ1-5, with 8 bases fitting TRBD1. The CDR3 length is 13 residues. With V trimmed by 5 bases and J by 7 bases, 4 bases remained unmatched. Germline V gene data show CDR1 as MNHEY and CDR2 as SVGAGI.

The chain employs TRBV7-2 and TRBJ1-1; weak D call: TRBD1 (5 bases). The CDR3 has 14 residues. The V gene lost 2 bases and the J gene lost 4 bases, with 11 bases spanning the gap. Per germline, CDR1 SGHTA and CDR2 FQGNSA. This CDR3 is CASSLNRGLTEAFF. DNA for the CDR3: TGTGCCAGCAGCTTAAATAGGGGTCTCACTGAAGCTTTCTTT.

V gene TRBV2 combines with J gene TRBJ2-2, with 11 positions matching TRBD1. Germline-derived CDR1 and CDR2 are SNHLY and FYNNEI. V trimming: 8 bases; J trimming: 6 bases; junction bases outside the gene matches: 11. CDR3 size: 16 residues. Here the CDR3 reads CASQPRGTGGSGELFF. The CDR3 DNA follows: TGTGCCAGCCAACCCCGAGGGACAGGGGGATCCGGGGAGCTGTTTTTT. Complete variable domain (other parts from reference TRBV2 and TRBJ2-2): EPEVTQTPSHQVTQMGQEVILRCVPISNHLYFYWYRQILGQKVEFLVSFYNNEISEKSEIFDDQFSVERPDGSNFTLKIRSTKLEDSAMYFCASQPRGTGGSGELFFGEGSRLTVL.

This chain links TRBV10-3 with TRBJ1-1, with 7 bases aligning to TRBD1. The ends lost 4 bases at V and 1 base at J; junction bases unmatched: 6. Germline lookup yields CDR1 ENHRY and CDR2 SYGVKD. CDR3 size: 15 residues. The DNA of the CDR3 is TGTGCCATCAGTGGCCGGGACAGTGAGAACACTGAAGCTTTCTTT. It yields the protein CAISGRDSENTEAFF.